The clone carrying this TCR beta chain was seen more than once but under ten times. The data are from a study of blood T cell repertoires in COVID-19. Sequenced by immunoSEQ multiplex PCR; TCRdb stores in-frame clones only, minus some. This sample has some 250,000 clones, with 86% found just once. Germline V gene sequence: CDR1 SGDLS, CDR2 YYNGEE. V lost 4 bases and J 3 bases, leaving 13 bases between the germline ends. The CDR3 spans 14 residues. The sequenced sample consisted of peripheral blood. This receptor was taken from a man older than 75 with acute or convalescent COVID-19. The chain uses TRBV9 and TRBJ1-2, with no clear D. For the CDR3, the DNA is TGTGCCAGCAGCCCCCGAGGCTCGTACTATGGCTACACCTTC. Its translation is CASSPRGSYYGYTF.